This T cell receptor (beta chain) was recovered during a study of identical twins. CDR3 length equals 18 residues. Unmatched junction bases numbered 7, after V lost 5 bases and J lost 1 base. CDR1 is SGHAT, CDR2 FQDESV, per germline (reference sequence). One entry per CDR3 protein, called by TCRdb with MiXCR from the 5' RACE reads. This sample has about 900,000 distinct CDR3 sequences, with around an eighth found just once. These same records also appear under a second study, on yellow fever vaccine responses in identical twins.

V gene TRBV11-1 combines with J gene TRBJ2-6, with 11 bases fitting TRBD1. The sequencing input was PBMCs. The TCR was taken from a young woman in good health. CDR3 bases: TGTGCCAGCAGCGACGGACAGGGGGCGACTTCTGGGGCCAACGTCCTGACTTTC. Residues: CASSDGQGATSGANVLTF.